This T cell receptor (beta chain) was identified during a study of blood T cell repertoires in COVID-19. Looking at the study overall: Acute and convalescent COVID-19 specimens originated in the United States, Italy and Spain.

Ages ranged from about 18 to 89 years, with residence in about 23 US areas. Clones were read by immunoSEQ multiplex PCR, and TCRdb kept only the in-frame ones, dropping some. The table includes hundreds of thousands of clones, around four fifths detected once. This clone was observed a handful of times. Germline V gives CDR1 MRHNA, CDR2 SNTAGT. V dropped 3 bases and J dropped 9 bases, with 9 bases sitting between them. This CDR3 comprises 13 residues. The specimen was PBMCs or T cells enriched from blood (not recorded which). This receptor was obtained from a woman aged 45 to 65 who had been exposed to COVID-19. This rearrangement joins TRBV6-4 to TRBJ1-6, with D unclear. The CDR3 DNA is TGTGCCAGCAGTGAGGAGGGAACTTCACCCCTCCACTTT. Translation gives CASSEEGTSPLHF.